This T cell receptor (beta chain) was profiled in a study of blood T cell repertoires in COVID-19. Using immunoSEQ multiplex PCR, the repertoire was profiled, and TCRdb retains in-frame clones only, with some absent. Here the sample spans tens of thousands of clones, approximately 85% being singletons. With 1 base removed from V and 0 bases from J, the gap between germline ends came to 12 bases. The CDR3 runs 16 residues. CDR1 GTSNPN and CDR2 SVGIG come from the germline V gene (reference sequence). The J gene is TRBJ2-2, the V gene TRBV30; D may be TRBD1 (5 bases). Sequencing input: peripheral blood. This sequence was found in a man in his 60s with acute or convalescent COVID-19. In DNA, the CDR3 is TGTGCCTGGAGTGGATCGTTAGGGGCGAACACCGGGGAGCTGTTTTTT. Encoded protein: CAWSGSLGANTGELFF.